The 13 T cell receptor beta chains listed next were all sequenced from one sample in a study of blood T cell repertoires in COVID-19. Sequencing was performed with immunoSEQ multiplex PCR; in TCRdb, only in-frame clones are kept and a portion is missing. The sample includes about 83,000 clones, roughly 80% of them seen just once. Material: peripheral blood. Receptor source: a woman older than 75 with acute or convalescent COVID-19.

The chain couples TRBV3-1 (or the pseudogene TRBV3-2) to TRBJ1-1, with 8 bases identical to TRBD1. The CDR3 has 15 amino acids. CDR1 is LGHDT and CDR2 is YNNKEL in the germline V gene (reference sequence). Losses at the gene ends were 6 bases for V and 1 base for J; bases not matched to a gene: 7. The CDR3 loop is CASRHGDRGNTEAFF. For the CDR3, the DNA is TGTGCCAGCAGACATGGAGACAGGGGGAACACTGAAGCTTTCTTT.

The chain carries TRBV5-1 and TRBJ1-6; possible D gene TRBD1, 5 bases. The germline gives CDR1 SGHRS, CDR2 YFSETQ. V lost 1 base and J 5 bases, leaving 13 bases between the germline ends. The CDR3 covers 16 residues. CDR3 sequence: CASSLRLQGNNSPLHF. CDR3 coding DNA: TGCGCCAGCAGCTTGCGTCTTCAGGGAAATAATTCACCCCTCCACTTT.

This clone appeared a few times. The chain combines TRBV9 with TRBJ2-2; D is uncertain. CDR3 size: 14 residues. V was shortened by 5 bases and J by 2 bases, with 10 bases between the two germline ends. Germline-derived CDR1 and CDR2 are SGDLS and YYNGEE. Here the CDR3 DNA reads TGTGCCAGCAGTCGTCTCCTAAACACCGGGGAGCTGTTTTTT. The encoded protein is CASSRLLNTGELFF.

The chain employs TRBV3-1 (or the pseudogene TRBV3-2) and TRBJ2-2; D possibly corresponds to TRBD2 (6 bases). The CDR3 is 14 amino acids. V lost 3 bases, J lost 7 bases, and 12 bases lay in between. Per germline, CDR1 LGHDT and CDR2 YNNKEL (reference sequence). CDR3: CASSQLGGYGELFF. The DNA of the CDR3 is TGTGCCAGCAGCCAGTTAGGAGGGTACGGGGAGCTGTTTTTT.

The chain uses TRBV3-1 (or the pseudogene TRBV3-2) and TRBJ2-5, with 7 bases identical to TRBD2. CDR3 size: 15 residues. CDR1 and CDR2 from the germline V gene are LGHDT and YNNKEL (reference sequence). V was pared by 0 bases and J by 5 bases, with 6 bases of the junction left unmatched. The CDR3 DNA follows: TGTGCCAGCAGCCAAGATTCGGTGGGGGGGGAGACCCAGTACTTC. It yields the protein CASSQDSVGGETQYF.

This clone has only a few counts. The CDR3 coding sequence is TGTGCCAGCAGGGGGACAGGGTCGGCCGGGGAGCTGTTTTTT. The encoded protein is CASRGTGSAGELFF. The rearrangement links TRBV2 to TRBJ2-2; TRBD1 matches 9 bases. The CDR3 is made up of 14 amino acids. The V and J ends lost 6 bases and 6 bases, in that order; junction bases with no gene match: 5. Germline CDR1 and CDR2: SNHLY and FYNNEI.

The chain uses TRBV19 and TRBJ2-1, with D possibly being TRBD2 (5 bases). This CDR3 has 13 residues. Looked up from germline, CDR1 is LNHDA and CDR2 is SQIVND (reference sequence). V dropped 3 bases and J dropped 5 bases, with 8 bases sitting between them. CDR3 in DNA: TGTGCCAGTAGTATCCCCGGGGACAATGAGCAGTTCTTC. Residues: CASSIPGDNEQFF.

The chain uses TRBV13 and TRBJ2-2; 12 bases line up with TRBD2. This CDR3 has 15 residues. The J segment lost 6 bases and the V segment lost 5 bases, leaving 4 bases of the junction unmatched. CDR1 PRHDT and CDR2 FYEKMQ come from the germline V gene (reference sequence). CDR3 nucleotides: TGTGCCAGCAGCCCTACTAGCGGGGGGTCCGGGGAGCTGTTTTTT. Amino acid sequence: CASSPTSGGSGELFF.

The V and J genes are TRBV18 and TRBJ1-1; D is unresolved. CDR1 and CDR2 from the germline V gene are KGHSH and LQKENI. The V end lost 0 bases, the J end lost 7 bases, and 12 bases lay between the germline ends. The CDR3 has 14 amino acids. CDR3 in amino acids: CASSPPDIPVEAFF. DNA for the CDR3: TGTGCCAGCTCACCACCTGACATTCCCGTTGAAGCTTTCTTT.

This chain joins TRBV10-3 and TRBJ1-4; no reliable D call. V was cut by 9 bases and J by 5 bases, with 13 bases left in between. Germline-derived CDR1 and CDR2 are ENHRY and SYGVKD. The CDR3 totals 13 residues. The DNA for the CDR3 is TGTGCCATGTCCGAGTCAGGAAATGAAAAACTGTTTTTT. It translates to CAMSESGNEKLFF.

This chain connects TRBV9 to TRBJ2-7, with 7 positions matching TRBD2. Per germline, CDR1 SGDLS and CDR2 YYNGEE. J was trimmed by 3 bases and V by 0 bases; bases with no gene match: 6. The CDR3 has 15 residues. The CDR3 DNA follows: TGTGCCAGCAGCGTAGATGGGACTACTCACTACGAGCAGTACTTC. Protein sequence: CASSVDGTTHYEQYF.

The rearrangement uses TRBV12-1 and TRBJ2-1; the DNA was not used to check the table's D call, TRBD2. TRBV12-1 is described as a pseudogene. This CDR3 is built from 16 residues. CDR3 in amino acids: CASSPSGSGGIDEQFF. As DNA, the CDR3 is TGTGCCAGCAGCCCCTCTGGAAGCGGGGGCATAGATGAGCAGTTCTTC.

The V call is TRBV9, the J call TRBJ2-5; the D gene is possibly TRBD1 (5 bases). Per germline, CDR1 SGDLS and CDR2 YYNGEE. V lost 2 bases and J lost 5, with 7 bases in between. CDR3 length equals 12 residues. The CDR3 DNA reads TGTGCCAGCAGCGTCAACAGGGAGACCCAGTACTTC. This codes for CASSVNRETQYF.